The 28 T cell receptor beta chains listed next were all sequenced from one sample in a study of blood T cell repertoires in COVID-19 (dated by TCRdb to the early 2020s). The library relied on the immunoSEQ multiplex PCR assay. In its TCRdb copy, this immuneACCESS table keeps in-frame sequences only and misses some clones. Where compared with another copy, unresolved V genes explain less than half of these, and the others have no known cause. In this sample the table shows roughly 250,000 clones, around 85% of which occur a single time. 0.7% to 1% of the sample is taken by the ten largest. Sequencing was done on a sample of peripheral blood. These TCRs come from a human donor with COVID-19, enrolled during active disease. The donor label of this sample is uncertain.

The chain has TRBV6-1 and TRBJ1-5; D unclear. The CDR3 consists of 16 residues. V lost 0 bases to trimming and J lost 0 bases, with 9 bases between them. Germline V CDR1 and CDR2: MNHNS, SASEGT. CDR3 sequence (DNA): TGTGCCAGCAGTGAAGCTTTAGTAAGTAGCAATCAGCCCCAGCATTTT. Its protein is CASSEALVSSNQPQHF.

This chain connects TRBV6-5 to TRBJ2-1, with 12 bases that match TRBD2. The CDR3 runs to 14 residues. Germline V gives CDR1 MNHEY, CDR2 SVGAGI. J gave up 9 bases and V 7 bases, and 7 bases lay outside the gene matches. Here the CDR3 reads CASNLAGGSREQFF. The CDR3, as DNA: TGTGCCAGCAATCTAGCGGGAGGGTCACGTGAGCAGTTCTTC.

This clone has more than one count but fewer than ten. The V gene is TRBV9, the J gene TRBJ2-6, with a possible D match to TRBD1 (6 bases). CDR1 and CDR2 from the germline V gene are SGDLS and YYNGEE. V dropped 4 bases and J dropped 0 bases, with 17 bases sitting between them. The CDR3 has 18 amino acids. CDR3 protein: CASSSRRGDLSGANVLTF. CDR3 in DNA: TGTGCCAGCAGCTCCCGCAGGGGTGACCTCTCTGGGGCCAACGTCCTGACTTTC.

The chain uses TRBV29-1 and TRBJ2-1; D remains unclear. Germline-derived CDR1 and CDR2 are SQVTM and ANQGSEA. The CDR3 consists of 15 residues. The V gene lost 4 bases and the J gene lost 0 bases, with 13 bases spanning the gap. CDR3 DNA: TGCAGCGTTGGAGAGGCCCCTAGCTCCTACAATGAGCAGTTCTTC. Protein product: CSVGEAPSSYNEQFF.

The chain uses TRBV5-6 and TRBJ2-1; 10 bases agree with TRBD2. Losses at the gene ends were 2 bases for V and 2 bases for J; bases not matched to a gene: 4. The CDR3 covers 16 residues. Germline V CDR1 and CDR2: SGHDT, YYEEEE. The CDR3 region is CASSFDSGRTYNEQFF. The CDR3 nucleotides read TGTGCCAGCAGCTTTGATAGCGGGAGGACCTACAATGAGCAGTTCTTC.

In its sample, this clone was seen a few times. The V gene is TRBV7-2, the J gene TRBJ2-7, with TRBD1 matching over 9 bases. V lost 3 bases to trimming and J lost 5 bases; unmatched junction nucleotides: 5. In germline, CDR1 is SGHTA, CDR2 FQGNSA. CDR3 length: 14 amino acids. CDR3 in amino acids: CASSLDRGRDEQYF. DNA for the CDR3: TGTGCCAGCAGCTTGGACAGGGGCCGGGACGAGCAGTACTTC. Drawing the rest from reference TRBV7-2 and TRBJ2-7, the complete variable domain is GAGVSQSPSNKVTEKGKDVELRCDPISGHTALYWYRQSLGQGLEFLIYFQGNSAPDKSGLPSDRFSAERTGGSVSTLTIQRTQQEDSAVYLCASSLDRGRDEQYFGPGTRLTVT.

The chain employs TRBV9 and TRBJ2-1, with D tentatively TRBD1 (6 bases). The germline V and J ends were trimmed by 3 bases and 6 bases, with 13 bases remaining between them. There are 14 residues in the CDR3. Looked up from germline, CDR1 is SGDLS and CDR2 is YYNGEE. CDR3 sequence: CASSEKSRGNEQFF. Here the CDR3 DNA reads TGTGCCAGCAGCGAGAAGTCCAGGGGCAATGAGCAGTTCTTC.

The sample holds a few counts of this clone. Other DNA sequences in the sample encode the same CDR3. The rearrangement links TRBV5-1 to TRBJ2-2, with 10 positions matching TRBD1. CDR3 length equals 15 residues. V was clipped by 4 bases and J by 5 bases; unmatched bases: 5. Per the germline V gene, CDR1 is SGHRS and CDR2 is YFSETQ. CDR3 nucleotide sequence: TGCGCCAGCAGCCCCGGACAGGGGGTGACCGGGGAGCTGTTTTTT. Translation: CASSPGQGVTGELFF.

The chain carries TRBV10-3 and TRBJ2-1; unclear D gene. This CDR3 is built from 12 residues. The V gene's germline CDR1 is ENHRY and CDR2 SYGVKD. Trimming took 7 bases from V and 8 from J, leaving 12 bases between them. The CDR3, as DNA: TGTGCCATCAACCGAGGAAGCGATGAGCAGTTCTTC. Amino acids: CAINRGSDEQFF.

V gene TRBV11-2 combines with J gene TRBJ1-4, with D unclear. Germline values: CDR1 SGHAT, CDR2 FQNNGV. V lost 1 base and J lost 8, with 11 bases in between. The CDR3 length is 14 residues. The CDR3 DNA sequence: TGTGCCAGCAGCTTAGTACCCGGAGGGGAAAAACTGTTTTTT. It specifies CASSLVPGGEKLFF.

The V gene is TRBV28, the J gene TRBJ2-7; D is unclear. This CDR3 is 17 amino acids long. Trimming shortened V by 4 bases and J by 0 bases, and 19 bases separated the two germline ends. Looked up from germline, CDR1 is MDHEN and CDR2 is SYDVKM. The CDR3 sequence: CASSSPGSRKRSYEQYF. The CDR3 DNA is TGTGCCAGCAGTTCCCCTGGCTCTAGAAAGCGCTCCTACGAGCAGTACTTC.

The V gene is TRBV5-1, the J gene TRBJ1-6, with a possible D match to TRBD1 (5 bases). The CDR3 runs to 15 residues. The V end was cut by 0 bases, the J end by 10 bases, with 14 bases between. CDR1 and CDR2 from the germline V gene are SGHRS and YFSETQ. The CDR3: CASSLGAREGSPLHF. CDR3 bases: TGCGCCAGCAGCTTGGGGGCCAGGGAGGGATCACCCCTCCACTTT.

This clone came up once. The chain has TRBV30 and TRBJ2-5; 8 nucleotides line up with TRBD1. CDR1 and CDR2 (germline): GTSNPN, SVGIG (reference sequence). The CDR3 covers 19 residues. Trimming removed 2 bases from V and 7 bases from J; junction bases left unmatched: 24. CDR3 nucleotides: TGTGCCTGGAGTCGAGCTTCTACCGGGACAGGCAGCACCAGAGGGACCCAGTACTTC. This encodes CAWSRASTGTGSTRGTQYF.

The chain joins TRBV6-1 to TRBJ1-6; 9 nucleotides line up with TRBD1. Germline CDR1 MNHNS, CDR2 SASEGT. CDR3 length: 15 residues. Trimming removed 3 bases from V and 10 bases from J; junction bases left unmatched: 7. This chain's CDR3 is CASSDRDRARSPLHF. CDR3 DNA sequence: TGTGCCAGCAGTGACCGGGACAGGGCGAGATCACCCCTCCACTTT.

The J gene is TRBJ1-2, the V gene TRBV7-9; 7 nucleotides align to TRBD1. With V trimmed by 5 bases and J by 3 bases, 6 bases remained unmatched. The CDR3 runs 14 residues. Germline loops: CDR1 SEHNR, CDR2 FQNEAQ (reference sequence). The CDR3 loop is CASSRVGTDYGYTF. The CDR3 coding sequence is TGTGCCAGCAGCCGCGTAGGGACAGACTATGGCTACACCTTC. The full variable domain, completed using reference TRBV7-9 and TRBJ1-2, is DTGVSQNPRHKITKRGQNVTFRCDPISEHNRLYWYRQTLGQGPEFLTYFQNEAQLEKSRLLSDRFSAERPKGSFSTLEIQRTEQGDSAMYLCASSRVGTDYGYTFGSGTRLTVV.

The chain couples TRBV28 to TRBJ1-5; unclear D gene. V was shortened by 6 bases and J by 0 bases, with 6 bases between the two germline ends. This CDR3 is built from 13 residues. Germline V gene lookup returns CDR1 MDHEN and CDR2 SYDVKM. The CDR3 spells CASRQNSNQPQHF. The CDR3 bases are TGTGCCAGCAGACAGAATAGCAATCAGCCCCAGCATTTT. Together with reference TRBV28 and TRBJ1-5, the CDR3 gives the full variable domain: DVKVTQSSRYLVKRTGEKVFLECVQDMDHENMFWYRQDPGLGLRLIYFSYDVKMKEKGDIPEGYSVSREKKERFSLILESASTNQTSMYLCASRQNSNQPQHFGDGTRLSIL.

Comment on this clone: This specimen includes other DNA sequences encoding the same CDR3. This chain joins TRBV19 and TRBJ1-1; D gene unclear. The CDR3 length is 13 residues. V was cut by 6 bases and J by 3 bases, with 11 bases left in between. Germline CDR1 and CDR2: LNHDA and SQIVND (reference sequence). The CDR3 nucleotides read TGTGCCAGTAGCATCTCCCGAGACACTGAAGCTTTCTTT. Its translation is CASSISRDTEAFF.

This chain's CDR3 is CASSFPDRVNGYTF. The CDR3 DNA is TGTGCCAGCAGCTTTCCCGACAGGGTTAATGGCTACACCTTC. V is TRBV5-6 and J is TRBJ1-2; TRBD1 agrees at 7 bases. The CDR3 sequence is 14 residues long. Per germline, CDR1 SGHDT and CDR2 YYEEEE. With V trimmed by 2 bases and J by 6 bases, 7 bases remained unmatched.

The rearrangement joins TRBV30 to TRBJ1-2; 8 nucleotides line up with TRBD1. Germline CDR1 is GTSNPN and CDR2 is SVGIG (reference sequence). The CDR3 has 15 amino acids. With V trimmed by 2 bases and J by 2 bases, 7 bases remained unmatched. CDR3 amino acids: CAWSSRRQGNYGYTF. The CDR3 region has the DNA TGTGCCTGGAGTTCGAGACGACAGGGGAACTATGGCTACACCTTC.

The chain combines TRBV28 with TRBJ1-1; D gene uncertain. CDR1 is MDHEN and CDR2 is SYDVKM in the germline V gene. V was trimmed by 10 bases and J by 5 bases, leaving 20 bases between them. The length of the CDR3 is 14 residues. The CDR3 DNA sequence: TGTGCCACCGTTTCTTCGGGAGGGAAAACTGAAGCTTTCTTT. Translating gives CATVSSGGKTEAFF.

The chain employs TRBV7-8 and TRBJ1-6; the D gene is possibly TRBD1 (6 bases). Germline CDR1 reads SGHVS; CDR2 reads FQNEAQ. Trimming took off 1 base at V and 10 bases at J, with 11 bases between the two ends. The CDR3 contains 14 residues. CDR3 region: CASSLGDRQSPLHF. CDR3 DNA sequence: TGTGCCAGCAGCTTAGGTGACAGGCAATCACCCCTCCACTTT.

The chain is built from TRBV24-1 and TRBJ2-5; 9 nucleotides agree with TRBD1. J lost 2 bases, V lost 3 bases, and 6 bases had no gene match. There are 16 residues in the CDR3. In germline, CDR1 is KGHDR, CDR2 SFDVKD. The CDR3 DNA follows: TGTGCCACCAGTGATGCGACAGGGGGGAAACAAGAGACCCAGTACTTC. It translates to CATSDATGGKQETQYF.

This chain uses TRBV6-1 with TRBJ1-3; D may be TRBD1 (6 bases). The germline gives CDR1 MNHNS, CDR2 SASEGT. The V and J ends lost 2 bases and 2 bases respectively, with 10 bases between them. This CDR3 contains 15 residues. This chain's CDR3 is CASSESSGAGNTIYF. In DNA form, the CDR3 reads TGTGCCAGCAGTGAATCGTCAGGGGCTGGAAACACCATATATTTT.

This chain connects TRBV23-1 to TRBJ2-4, with 8 bases identical to TRBD1. TRBV23-1 counts as an open reading frame of uncertain function. The CDR3 length is 18 residues. V lost 9 bases, J lost 0 bases, and 16 bases stayed unmatched. The CDR3 nucleotides are TGCGCCAGAAGCTCTGGACAGGGCCAGAGGCTAGCCAAAAACATTCAGTACTTC. Amino acids: CARSSGQGQRLAKNIQYF.

The genes are TRBV7-2 and TRBJ2-7; the D gene is possibly TRBD1 (5 bases). This CDR3 spans 13 amino acids. The ends were cut back, 5 bases at V and 5 bases at J, with 13 bases in the middle. Germline CDR1 reads SGHTA; CDR2 reads FQGNSA. CDR3 in DNA: TGTGCCAGCAGCCAAGGGGCCAGGAACGAGCAGTACTTC. Translating it yields CASSQGARNEQYF.

The chain links TRBV3-1 (or the pseudogene TRBV3-2) to TRBJ2-5; D uncertain. V dropped 2 bases and J dropped 4 bases, with 5 bases sitting between them. Germline V gene data show CDR1 as LGHDT and CDR2 as YNNKEL (reference sequence). The CDR3 covers 12 residues. The CDR3 coding sequence is TGTGCCAGCAGCCAATACGGAGAGACCCAGTACTTC. It is translated as CASSQYGETQYF.

This clone came up a few times. This chain connects TRBV9 to TRBJ2-1; D is perhaps TRBD1 (7 bases). The CDR3 contains 14 residues. Trimming cost V 0 bases and J 8 bases, with 12 bases left between them. CDR1 is SGDLS and CDR2 is YYNGEE in the germline V gene. For the CDR3, the DNA is TGTGCCAGCAGCGTAGTGGGGGGACAGCATGAGCAGTTCTTC. Protein: CASSVVGGQHEQFF.

The rearrangement uses TRBV11-2 and TRBJ2-7, with 7 bases identical to TRBD2. The CDR3 has 14 residues. Germline CDR1 SGHAT, CDR2 FQNNGV. Germline trimming cut 5 bases from V and 3 bases from J; bases unmatched to any gene: 7. CDR3 in amino acids: CASSPGLDFYEQYF. CDR3 DNA: TGTGCCAGCAGCCCAGGACTAGACTTCTACGAGCAGTACTTC.